The sequence of this TCR beta chain was determined in a study of cytomegalovirus exposure and HLA in healthy donors. The PCR had 60 Vbeta and 13 Jbeta primers. Only in-frame clones appear in the TCRdb table, and some are missing; sequencing was by immunoSEQ multiplex PCR. This repertoire shows about 110,000 clones, roughly 70% found once; its top ten account for 4% to 5%. The study, taken as a whole, reports: Accurate HLA-A and HLA-B prediction from TCR beta sequences was reported for most subjects. Later on, analysis showed that most CMV-associated TCR beta chains appeared to be HLA-restricted. There were 160 or so TCR beta chains listed as cytomegalovirus-associated. For TCR beta chains, V- and J-gene trimming was later linked to a missense DCLRE1C variant.

Turning to this clone: Its antigen remains unidentified.

The specimen sequenced was PBMCs. The TCR originated in a woman aged 40 to 50 in good health and CMV-seropositive.

The CDR3 spells CASRTLSGRNTGELFF. CDR3 nucleotide sequence: TGTGCCAGCCGGACCCTTAGCGGGAGGAACACCGGGGAGCTGTTTTTT. This chain connects TRBV27 to TRBJ2-2, with TRBD2 matching over 9 bases. J lost 1 base, V lost 8 bases, and 8 bases had no gene match. CDR1 MNHEY and CDR2 SMNVEV come from the germline V gene (reference sequence). CDR3 size: 16 residues.